The 31 T cell receptor beta chains below all came from one sample that was sequenced in a study of radiotherapy plus CTLA-4 blockade in lung cancer. Libraries were prepared by immunoSEQ multiplex PCR; TCRdb keeps only in-frame clonotypes and omits some of them. In the table there are about 110,000 clones, approximately 80% of which are singletons. Sequences were derived from peripheral blood, sampled from a patient treated with radiotherapy plus ipilimumab. Receptors were obtained from a human donor with non-small cell lung cancer that progressed on radiotherapy plus ipilimumab. Some clones in this sample may be carry-over from other donors' samples.

The V and J genes are TRBV19 and TRBJ2-5, with 7 nucleotides matching TRBD1. The CDR3 loop spans 16 amino acids. CDR1 and CDR2 from the germline V gene are LNHDA and SQIVND (reference sequence). V was pared by 3 bases and J by 4 bases, with 11 bases of the junction left unmatched. The CDR3 protein is CASSIIRGNRGETQYF. Here the CDR3 DNA reads TGTGCCAGTAGTATTATCAGAGGAAACAGGGGAGAGACCCAGTACTTC.

The gene calls are TRBV6-5 and TRBJ2-7, with TRBD1 identical over 7 bases. The CDR3 consists of 15 residues. V was pared by 6 bases and J by 2 bases, with 10 bases of the junction left unmatched. Germline V CDR1 and CDR2: MNHEY, SVGAGI. Written as DNA, the CDR3 is TGTGCCAGCAGCCCCCTCAGGGGACAGCCCTACGAGCAGTACTTC. It translates to CASSPLRGQPYEQYF.

The V gene is TRBV4-2, the J gene TRBJ2-5, with 10 bases that match TRBD2. The germline CDR1 and CDR2 sequences are LGHNA and YNFKEQ. The ends lost 4 bases at V and 3 bases at J; junction bases unmatched: 2. CDR3 length: 14 residues. The CDR3 region has the DNA TGTGCCAGCAGCCGAGGACTAGCGGAAGAGACCCAGTACTTC. This translates into CASSRGLAEETQYF.

This clone was recorded once. The V call is TRBV5-6, the J call TRBJ2-7; 7 bases agree with TRBD1. Trimming at V came to 5 bases and at J to 5 bases, leaving 7 bases not matched to a gene. The CDR3 is 13 amino acids. Germline V gene lookup returns CDR1 SGHDT and CDR2 YYEEEE. The chain's CDR3 is CASRGQPRNEQYF. The CDR3 DNA follows: TGTGCCAGCAGGGGACAGCCACGGAACGAGCAGTACTTC.

This clone showed up just a few times. J is TRBJ1-6 and V is TRBV6-5; D may be TRBD1 (6 bases). CDR3 length: 14 residues. V lost 5 bases, J lost 10 bases, and 15 bases lay in between. The V gene's germline CDR1 is MNHEY and CDR2 SVGAGI. CDR3 sequence reads: CASSRQGRGSPLHF. For the CDR3, the DNA is TGTGCCAGCAGTCGTCAGGGGCGGGGGTCACCCCTCCACTTT.

The chain employs TRBV5-1 and TRBJ1-1, with no clear D. Trimming cost V 4 bases and J 7 bases, with 11 bases left between them. CDR3 length: 12 amino acids. Germline values: CDR1 SGHRS, CDR2 YFSETQ. The CDR3 sequence: CASSPSGVEAFF. The DNA for the CDR3 is TGCGCCAGCAGCCCGTCCGGGGTTGAAGCTTTCTTT.

The sample holds a few counts of this clone. The chain recombines TRBV29-1 with TRBJ2-2; either TRBD1 or TRBD2 may supply D (5 bases each). Germline V CDR1 and CDR2: SQVTM, ANQGSEA. There are 15 residues in the CDR3. The V end was cut by 7 bases, the J end by 3 bases, with 18 bases between. CDR3 sequence reads: CSAKDGGWDTGELFF. CDR3 nucleotide sequence: TGCAGCGCCAAAGATGGGGGTTGGGACACCGGGGAGCTGTTTTTT.

This clone was detected a few times. Here the CDR3 reads CASSFREGAEAFF. CDR3 bases: TGTGCCAGCAGTTTCCGCGAGGGGGCTGAAGCTTTCTTT. This chain joins TRBV6-5 and TRBJ1-1; tentative D call: TRBD1 (6 bases). The CDR3 is made up of 13 amino acids. Trimming pared 4 bases from V and 6 bases from J, leaving 12 bases between. Germline V gives CDR1 MNHEY, CDR2 SVGAGI.

The chain links TRBV4-3 to TRBJ2-1; D not resolved. There are 15 residues in the CDR3. Germline V gene data show CDR1 as LGHNA and CDR2 as YSLEER. The V gene lost 1 base and the J gene lost 5 bases, with 12 bases spanning the gap. The CDR3 nucleotides read TGCGCCAGCAGCCAAGGTTACGGATTAAACAATGAGCAGTTCTTC. Translated, it gives CASSQGYGLNNEQFF.

The V call is TRBV7-9, the J call TRBJ1-2; 8 bases map to TRBD1. CDR3 length: 15 amino acids. After removal of 5 bases from V and 9 bases from J, the junction contained 14 bases not matched to a gene. Germline V gene data show CDR1 as SEHNR and CDR2 as FQNEAQ (reference sequence). The CDR3 loop is CASSQPDRGSSSYTF. DNA of the CDR3: TGTGCCAGCAGCCAGCCTGACAGGGGAAGCTCGAGCTACACCTTC.

This CDR3 is CASSQVASGGAGANVLTF. The CDR3 DNA is TGTGCCAGCAGCCAAGTCGCTAGCGGGGGGGCTGGGGCCAACGTCCTGACTTTC. This chain joins TRBV4-2 and TRBJ2-6; TRBD2 agrees at 12 bases. Per the germline V gene, CDR1 is LGHNA and CDR2 is YNFKEQ. Losses at the gene ends were 1 base for V and 2 bases for J; bases not matched to a gene: 3. The CDR3 is made up of 18 amino acids.

The chain recombines TRBV7-9 with TRBJ2-2; tentatively, D is TRBD1 (7 bases). V lost 2 bases to trimming and J lost 4 bases, with 17 bases between them. Germline V gene data show CDR1 as SEHNR and CDR2 as FQNEAQ (reference sequence). The CDR3 sequence is 17 residues long. The CDR3 region is CASSLPRGTAITGELFF. CDR3 bases: TGTGCCAGCAGCTTACCACGGGGGACAGCTATCACCGGGGAGCTGTTTTTT.

The genes are TRBV30 and TRBJ1-6; 7 bases match TRBD1. V shed 5 bases, J shed 5 bases, and the junction held 9 bases outside the gene matches. Germline V gene data show CDR1 as GTSNPN and CDR2 as SVGIG (reference sequence). The CDR3 runs to 15 residues. DNA of the CDR3: TGTGCCTGGGGTGAAGGGGGCTTCCATAATTCACCCCTCCACTTT. This translates into CAWGEGGFHNSPLHF.

V and J are TRBV29-1 and TRBJ2-3; no clear D gene. The CDR3 has 12 amino acids. Deletions cut 6 bases from V and 2 bases from J, with 9 bases between. In germline, CDR1 is SQVTM, CDR2 ANQGSEA. This CDR3 reads CSVPENTDTQYF. Here the CDR3 DNA reads TGCAGCGTACCCGAGAACACAGATACGCAGTATTTT.

This clone was seen a few times. The chain combines TRBV6-5 with TRBJ1-1; TRBD1 matches 10 bases. Per the germline V gene, CDR1 is MNHEY and CDR2 is SVGAGI. The CDR3 runs 14 residues. V was pared by 6 bases and J by 11 bases, with 12 bases of the junction left unmatched. The CDR3 DNA reads as TGTGCCAGCAGCACCGGGACAGGGGCGTTCGGGGCTTTCTTT. Translated, it gives CASSTGTGAFGAFF.

This clone has just one count. V is TRBV12-5 and J is TRBJ2-1; 10 positions match TRBD2. This CDR3 is 13 amino acids long. Germline values: CDR1 LGHNT, CDR2 FRNRAP. Unmatched junction bases numbered 6, after V lost 4 bases and J lost 12 bases. CDR3 in DNA: TGTGCTAGTGGTTGGACCGGGACTAGCGTGCAGTTCTTC. Amino acids: CASGWTGTSVQFF.

The chain combines TRBV7-2 with TRBJ2-7, with 7 bases fitting TRBD2. From germline, CDR1 is SGHTA and CDR2 FQGNSA. V gave up 3 bases and J gave up 3 bases; unmatched junction bases: 8. The CDR3 runs 15 residues. In DNA form, the CDR3 reads TGTGCCAGCAGCTTTCAACCGGGACTACTCTACGAGCAGTACTTC. This translates into CASSFQPGLLYEQYF.

This sequence joins TRBV19 and TRBJ1-1; no clear D. This CDR3 has 17 residues. Germline V gene data show CDR1 as LNHDA and CDR2 as SQIVND (reference sequence). With 5 bases removed from V and 1 base from J, the gap between germline ends came to 20 bases. CDR3 protein: CASSLPDARPKNTEAFF. The CDR3 nucleotides are TGTGCCAGTAGTCTACCTGACGCGCGGCCTAAGAACACTGAAGCTTTCTTT.

This chain uses TRBV9 with TRBJ2-1; 9 bases match TRBD1. The CDR3 covers 17 residues. Germline trimming cut 2 bases from V and 3 bases from J; bases unmatched to any gene: 9. Germline CDR1 SGDLS, CDR2 YYNGEE. The CDR3 reads CASSVGQGRTYYNEQFF. The CDR3 nucleotides read TGTGCCAGCAGCGTCGGACAGGGGAGGACCTACTACAATGAGCAGTTCTTC.

The chain recombines TRBV7-3 with TRBJ1-1; 8 nucleotides align to TRBD1. Germline CDR1 is SGHTA and CDR2 is FQGTGA. Unmatched junction bases numbered 7, after V lost 3 bases and J lost 1 base. The CDR3 is 16 residues long. The CDR3 DNA is TGTGCCAGCAGCTTCCAATCCGGGACAGGGAACACTGAAGCTTTCTTT. This sequence encodes CASSFQSGTGNTEAFF.

The rearrangement uses TRBV7-2 and TRBJ2-5; 9 positions agree with TRBD2. This CDR3 comprises 15 residues. The V gene's germline CDR1 is SGHTA and CDR2 FQGNSA. The V segment lost 1 base and the J segment 4 bases; nucleotides outside the gene matches: 4. This CDR3 reads CASSLGSGGGETQYF. The CDR3 coding sequence is TGTGCCAGCAGCTTAGGTAGCGGGGGAGGAGAGACCCAGTACTTC. Full variable domain (remainder filled in from reference TRBV7-2 and TRBJ2-5): GAGVSQSPSNKVTEKGKDVELRCDPISGHTALYWYRQSLGQGLEFLIYFQGNSAPDKSGLPSDRFSAERTGGSVSTLTIQRTQQEDSAVYLCASSLGSGGGETQYFGPGTRLLVL.

The rearrangement links TRBV18 to TRBJ2-5, with 8 bases lining up with TRBD2. The germline V gene encodes CDR1 KGHSH and CDR2 LQKENI. The CDR3 spans 13 residues. Trimming took 1 base from V and 5 from J; bases not matched to a gene: 0. The chain's CDR3 is CASSPLAGETQYF. DNA for the CDR3: TGTGCCAGCTCACCACTAGCGGGGGAGACCCAGTACTTC.

This clone was seen just once. The CDR3 here is CASSDVGLETQYF. The CDR3 DNA reads as TGTGCCAGCAGCGATGTAGGCCTGGAGACCCAGTACTTC. This sequence joins TRBV5-6 and TRBJ2-5; D not certain. The CDR3 totals 13 residues. In germline, CDR1 is SGHDT, CDR2 YYEEEE. V lost 4 bases to trimming and J lost 5 bases, with 12 bases between them.

This clone was counted between two and nine times. The V and J genes are TRBV6-5 and TRBJ1-3; D is ambiguous. Trimming shortened V by 7 bases and J by 0 bases, and 7 bases separated the two germline ends. There are 13 residues in the CDR3. The germline V gene has CDR1 MNHEY and CDR2 SVGAGI. The CDR3 here is CASKWASGNTIYF. CDR3 in DNA: TGTGCCAGCAAGTGGGCCTCTGGAAACACCATATATTTT.

The V and J genes are TRBV7-9 and TRBJ1-1, with TRBD1 matching over 7 bases. Germline loops: CDR1 SEHNR, CDR2 FQNEAQ (reference sequence). J was trimmed by 2 bases and V by 5 bases; bases with no gene match: 11. The CDR3 has 16 amino acids. The DNA of the CDR3 is TGTGCCAGCAGCCCAGGGGGGAGGGCTACTAACACTGAAGCTTTCTTT. It yields the protein CASSPGGRATNTEAFF.

This CDR3 reads CASSPGFTSNQPQHF. CDR3 in DNA: TGTGCCAGCAGTCCCGGATTCACCTCTAATCAGCCCCAGCATTTT. The chain uses TRBV6-5 and TRBJ1-5; D is ambiguous. CDR1 MNHEY and CDR2 SVGAGI come from the germline V gene. Trimming took off 5 bases at V and 4 bases at J, with 15 bases between the two ends. The CDR3 has 15 residues.

As concerns this clone: The junction departs from the called germline gene at one end, perhaps through a read error. The gene calls are TRBV7-7 and TRBJ2-1; TRBD2 aligns across 11 bases. The germline V gene has CDR1 SSHAT and CDR2 FNYEAQ (reference sequence). This CDR3 contains 15 residues. In DNA form, the CDR3 reads TGTGCTAGCAGCCCGACGACTAGCGGGGACAATGAGCAGTTCTTC. Its protein is CASSPTTSGDNEQFF.

The rearrangement links TRBV27 to TRBJ2-5, with TRBD1 identical over 8 bases. The CDR3 totals 15 residues. The V segment lost 1 base and the J segment 4 bases; nucleotides outside the gene matches: 5. The V gene's germline CDR1 is MNHEY and CDR2 SMNVEV (reference sequence). CDR3 loop: CASSLFQGAGETQYF. CDR3 DNA: TGTGCCAGCAGTTTATTCCAGGGGGCGGGAGAGACCCAGTACTTC.

This clone was seen a single time. V and J are TRBV7-2 and TRBJ2-7, with D tentatively TRBD1 (5 bases). The CDR3 totals 15 residues. Trimming removed 2 bases from V and 2 bases from J, with 13 bases in between. In germline, CDR1 is SGHTA, CDR2 FQGNSA. The CDR3 DNA is TGTGCCAGCAGCTTAAGGGGATCTGAAACCTACGAGCAGTACTTC. Protein sequence: CASSLRGSETYEQYF.

The chain carries TRBV6-5 and TRBJ2-1; TRBD1 aligns across 7 bases. This CDR3 is 13 amino acids long. Per germline, CDR1 MNHEY and CDR2 SVGAGI. V lost 5 bases and J lost 10; bases outside the gene matches: 8. The CDR3 reads CASSNTGAWEQFF. CDR3 bases: TGTGCCAGCAGTAACACAGGGGCCTGGGAGCAGTTCTTC.

The genes are TRBV4-2 and TRBJ2-7; 9 positions match TRBD1. Germline V gene data show CDR1 as LGHNA and CDR2 as YNFKEQ. Trimming removed 0 bases from V and 9 bases from J; junction bases left unmatched: 6. The CDR3 has 14 residues. CDR3 sequence (DNA): TGTGCCAGCAGCCAAGAGGACAGGGGTTATGTGCAGTACTTC. It codes for CASSQEDRGYVQYF.